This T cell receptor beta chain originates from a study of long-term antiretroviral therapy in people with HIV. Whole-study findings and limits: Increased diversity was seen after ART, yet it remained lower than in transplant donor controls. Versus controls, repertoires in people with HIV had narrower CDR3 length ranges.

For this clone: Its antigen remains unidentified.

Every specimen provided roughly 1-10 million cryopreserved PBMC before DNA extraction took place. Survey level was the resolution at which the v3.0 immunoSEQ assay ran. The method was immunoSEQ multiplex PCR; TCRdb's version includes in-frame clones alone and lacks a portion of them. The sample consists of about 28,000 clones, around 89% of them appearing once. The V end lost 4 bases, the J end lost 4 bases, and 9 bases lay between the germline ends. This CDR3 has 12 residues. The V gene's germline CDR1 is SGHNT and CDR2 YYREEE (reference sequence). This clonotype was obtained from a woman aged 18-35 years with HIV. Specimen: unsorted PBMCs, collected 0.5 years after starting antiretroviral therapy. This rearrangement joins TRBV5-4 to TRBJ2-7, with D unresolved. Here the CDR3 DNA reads TGTGCCAGCAGCCTTCCAGGATACGAGCAGTACTTC. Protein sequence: CASSLPGYEQYF.